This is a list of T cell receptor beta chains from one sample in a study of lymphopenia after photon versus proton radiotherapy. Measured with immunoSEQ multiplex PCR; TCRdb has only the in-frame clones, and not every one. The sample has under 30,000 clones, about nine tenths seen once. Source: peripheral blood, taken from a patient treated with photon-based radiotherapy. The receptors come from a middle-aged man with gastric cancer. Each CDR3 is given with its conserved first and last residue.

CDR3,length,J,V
CASRVQGRADTQYF,14,TRBJ2-3,TRBV2
CASAVLKGGELFF,13,TRBJ2-2,TRBV6-5
CASSLGPNPTNTEAFF,16,TRBJ1-1,TRBV6-6
CASKVLGTGTGELFF,15,TRBJ2-2,TRBV6-1
CASSNGAESTDTQYF,15,TRBJ2-3,TRBV6-4
CATSRGSDTAGNTIYF,16,TRBJ1-3,TRBV15
CASSYLGQGYGYTF,14,TRBJ1-2,TRBV6-5
CASRRTMTGTETPLHF,16,TRBJ1-6,TRBV19
CASSQDWTRPPLTF,14,TRBJ1-2,TRBV4-1
CASSRDYEQYF,11,TRBJ2-7,TRBV5-1
CASSLKAGSRTGDEQFF,17,TRBJ2-1,TRBV7-6
CASKKDPGTDTQYF,14,TRBJ2-3,TRBV27
CASSERGIDGYTF,13,TRBJ1-2,TRBV6-4
CASSFMILGQETQYF,15,TRBJ2-5,TRBV11-2
CASSPLRDPKDEVNYEQYF,19,TRBJ2-7,TRBV18
CASSTELPGTGELFF,15,TRBJ2-2,TRBV7-3
CASTGGKTGANVLTF,15,TRBJ2-6,TRBV18
CASSPGAETQYF,12,TRBJ2-5,TRBV5-4
CASSEAGGVWETQYF,15,TRBJ2-5,TRBV10-2
CASSVGGKDTQYF,13,TRBJ2-3,TRBV9
CASSPTGPRDTQYF,14,TRBJ2-3,TRBV18
CASSQDSRGANEKLFF,16,TRBJ1-4,TRBV4-3
CASSHPSGTEAFF,13,TRBJ1-1,TRBV4-1
CASSLLRVRNTIYF,14,TRBJ1-3,TRBV13
CASSLPGAGELFF,13,TRBJ2-2,TRBV7-8
CASSSRTGAVIDIQYF,16,TRBJ2-4,TRBV5-1
CASSPLVHTDTQYF,14,TRBJ2-3,TRBV18
CASSVAGDPYEQYF,14,TRBJ2-7,TRBV9
CASSLYQGAAKNIQYF,16,TRBJ2-4,TRBV11-1
CASSIVRDSTQYF,13,TRBJ2-3,TRBV19
CASSIRQGAKFYRNTEAFF,19,TRBJ1-1,TRBV5-1
CASSVSASGFGETQYF,16,TRBJ2-5,TRBV9
CASSLGAGFQETQYF,15,TRBJ2-5,TRBV11-2
CASSQGGRGNSPLHF,15,TRBJ1-6,TRBV7-3
CASSVGGQRETQYF,14,TRBJ2-5,TRBV9
CASRRTGTSGGWGTDTQYF,19,TRBJ2-3,TRBV2
CASSPQPQGREAFF,14,TRBJ1-1,TRBV9
CASSELDLPTEAFF,14,TRBJ1-1,TRBV2
CASHGGYQPQHF,12,TRBJ1-5,TRBV19
CSVGTGSGNTIYF,13,TRBJ1-3,TRBV29-1
CASSFDRGETQYF,13,TRBJ2-5,TRBV7-2
CASSFDEGAAGNTIYF,16,TRBJ1-3,TRBV5-6
CASSQTSGGDNEQFF,15,TRBJ2-1,TRBV10-1
CASCKRQDTDTQYF,14,TRBJ2-3,TRBV19
CASSAGVMETQYF,13,TRBJ2-5,TRBV7-2
CASSLQDGDTQYF,13,TRBJ2-3,TRBV7-2
CATSRDGAGGYTF,13,TRBJ1-2,TRBV15
CATSDGTNYGYTF,13,TRBJ1-2,TRBV10-3
CASSQGGQNYNEQFF,15,TRBJ2-1,TRBV23-1
CSALTGNTIYF,11,TRBJ1-3,TRBV20-1
CASSPVDRPLTDTQYF,16,TRBJ2-3,TRBV5-6
CASSLGDSSYNEQFF,15,TRBJ2-1,TRBV7-2
CASSLEGTGLSPLHF,15,TRBJ1-6,TRBV5-1
CASSEGYPYEQYF,13,TRBJ2-7,TRBV6-5
CASSHLAGVGTGELFF,16,TRBJ2-2,TRBV4-3
CASSFLQRHEQFF,13,TRBJ2-1,TRBV13
CAISEGTRETQYF,13,TRBJ2-5,TRBV10-3
CASSLGGGSHYGYTF,15,TRBJ1-2,TRBV5-1
CAWGYRGQPQHF,12,TRBJ1-5,TRBV30
CASSLVQGGPEAFF,14,TRBJ1-1,TRBV5-6